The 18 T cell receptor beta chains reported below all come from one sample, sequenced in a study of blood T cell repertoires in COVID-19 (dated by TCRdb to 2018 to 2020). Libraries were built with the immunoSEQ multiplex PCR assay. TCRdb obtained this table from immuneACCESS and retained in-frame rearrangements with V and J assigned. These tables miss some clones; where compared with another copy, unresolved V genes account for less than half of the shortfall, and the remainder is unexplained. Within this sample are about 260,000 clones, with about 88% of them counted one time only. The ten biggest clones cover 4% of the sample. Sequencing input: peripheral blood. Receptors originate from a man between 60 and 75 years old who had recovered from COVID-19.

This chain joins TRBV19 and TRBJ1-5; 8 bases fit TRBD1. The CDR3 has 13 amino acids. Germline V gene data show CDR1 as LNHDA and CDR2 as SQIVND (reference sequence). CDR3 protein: CAGGDRLNQPQHF. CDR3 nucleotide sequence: TGTGCTGGGGGGGACAGGCTCAATCAGCCCCAGCATTTT.

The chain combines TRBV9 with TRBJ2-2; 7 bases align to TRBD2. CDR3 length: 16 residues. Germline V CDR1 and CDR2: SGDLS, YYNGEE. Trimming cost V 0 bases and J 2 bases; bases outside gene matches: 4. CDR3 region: CASSVAASGNTGELFF. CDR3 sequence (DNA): TGTGCCAGCAGCGTAGCGGCTAGCGGAAACACCGGGGAGCTGTTTTTT. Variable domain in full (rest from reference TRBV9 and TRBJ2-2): DSGVTQTPKHLITATGQRVTLRCSPRSGDLSVYWYQQSLDQGLQFLIQYYNGEERAKGNILERFSAQQFPDLHSELNLSSLELGDSALYFCASSVAASGNTGELFFGEGSRLTVL.

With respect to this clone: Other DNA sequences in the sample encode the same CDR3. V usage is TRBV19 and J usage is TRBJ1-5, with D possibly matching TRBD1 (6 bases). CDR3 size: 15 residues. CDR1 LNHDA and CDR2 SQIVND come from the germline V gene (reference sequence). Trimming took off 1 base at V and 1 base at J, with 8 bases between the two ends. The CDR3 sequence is CASSIGQGSNQPQHF. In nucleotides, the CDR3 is TGTGCCAGTAGTATAGGTCAGGGGAGCAATCAGCCCCAGCATTTT.

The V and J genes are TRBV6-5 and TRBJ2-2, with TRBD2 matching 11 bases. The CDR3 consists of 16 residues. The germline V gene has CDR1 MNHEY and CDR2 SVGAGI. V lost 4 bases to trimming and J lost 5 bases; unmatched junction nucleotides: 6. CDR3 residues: CASSSLAGGGTGELFF. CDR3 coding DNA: TGTGCCAGCAGTTCTCTAGCGGGGGGAGGGACCGGGGAGCTGTTTTTT.

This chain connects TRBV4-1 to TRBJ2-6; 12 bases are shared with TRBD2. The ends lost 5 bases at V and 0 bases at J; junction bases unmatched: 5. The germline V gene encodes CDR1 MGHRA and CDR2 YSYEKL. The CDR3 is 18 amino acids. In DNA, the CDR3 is TGCGCCAGCAGCTCGGGACTAGCGGGTTACTCTGGGGCCAACGTCCTGACTTTC. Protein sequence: CASSSGLAGYSGANVLTF.

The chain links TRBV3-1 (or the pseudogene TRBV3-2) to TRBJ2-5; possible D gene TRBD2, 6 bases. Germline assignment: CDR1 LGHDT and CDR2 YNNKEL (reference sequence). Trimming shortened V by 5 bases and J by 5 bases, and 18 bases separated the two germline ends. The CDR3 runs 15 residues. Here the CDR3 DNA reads TGTGCCAGCAGCAAGAATCAGGGAGGAGGCGAGACCCAGTACTTC. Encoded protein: CASSKNQGGGETQYF.

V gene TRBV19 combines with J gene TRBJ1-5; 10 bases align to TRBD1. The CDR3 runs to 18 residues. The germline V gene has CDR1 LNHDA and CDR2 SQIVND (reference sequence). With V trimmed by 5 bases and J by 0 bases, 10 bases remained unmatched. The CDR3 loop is CASSFPQDRGNSNQPQHF. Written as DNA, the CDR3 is TGTGCCAGTAGTTTCCCCCAGGACAGGGGGAATAGCAATCAGCCCCAGCATTTT.

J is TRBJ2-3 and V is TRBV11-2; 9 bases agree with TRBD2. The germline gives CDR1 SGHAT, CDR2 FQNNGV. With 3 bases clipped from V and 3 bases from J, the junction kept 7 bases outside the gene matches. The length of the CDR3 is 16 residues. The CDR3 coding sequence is TGTGCCAGCAGCTTTGGCGGGGGGGCGTCAACAGATACGCAGTATTTT. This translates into CASSFGGGASTDTQYF.

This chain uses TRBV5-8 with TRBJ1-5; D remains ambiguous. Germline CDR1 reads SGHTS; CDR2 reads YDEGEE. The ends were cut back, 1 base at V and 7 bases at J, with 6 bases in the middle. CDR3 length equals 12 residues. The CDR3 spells CASSLPRQPQHF. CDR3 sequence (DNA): TGTGCCAGCAGCTTGCCTCGGCAGCCCCAGCATTTT.

The chain's CDR3 is CASSSSGTGSDEQYF. For the CDR3, the DNA is TGTGCCAGCAGTTCTTCCGGGACAGGGTCCGACGAGCAGTACTTC. The chain links TRBV6-5 to TRBJ2-7; 9 bases are a match to TRBD1. This CDR3 is 15 amino acids long. Germline CDR1 reads MNHEY; CDR2 reads SVGAGI. V was pared by 4 bases and J by 5 bases, with 9 bases of the junction left unmatched.

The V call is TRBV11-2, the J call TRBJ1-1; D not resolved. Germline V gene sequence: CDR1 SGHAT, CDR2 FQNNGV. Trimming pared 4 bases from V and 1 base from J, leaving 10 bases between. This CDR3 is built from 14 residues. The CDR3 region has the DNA TGTGCCAGCAGCTGGAGGGTCCCGAACACTGAAGCTTTCTTT. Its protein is CASSWRVPNTEAFF.

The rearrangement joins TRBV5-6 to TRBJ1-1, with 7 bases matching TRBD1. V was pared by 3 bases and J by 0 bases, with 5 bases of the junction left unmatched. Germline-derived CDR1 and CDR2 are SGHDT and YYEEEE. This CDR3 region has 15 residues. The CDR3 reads CASSSGGFMNTEAFF. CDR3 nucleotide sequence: TGTGCCAGCAGCTCAGGGGGTTTCATGAACACTGAAGCTTTCTTT. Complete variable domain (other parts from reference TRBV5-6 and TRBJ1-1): DAGVTQSPTHLIKTRGQQVTLRCSPKSGHDTVSWYQQALGQGPQFIFQYYEEEERQRGNFPDRFSGHQFPNYSSELNVNALLLGDSALYLCASSSGGFMNTEAFFGQGTRLTVV.

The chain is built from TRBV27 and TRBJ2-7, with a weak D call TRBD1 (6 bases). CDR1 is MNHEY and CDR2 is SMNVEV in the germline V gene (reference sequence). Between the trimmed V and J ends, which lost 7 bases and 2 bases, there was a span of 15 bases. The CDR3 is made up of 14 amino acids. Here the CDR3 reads CASTPNGGAYEQYF. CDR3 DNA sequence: TGTGCCAGCACCCCCAATGGGGGCGCCTACGAGCAGTACTTC.

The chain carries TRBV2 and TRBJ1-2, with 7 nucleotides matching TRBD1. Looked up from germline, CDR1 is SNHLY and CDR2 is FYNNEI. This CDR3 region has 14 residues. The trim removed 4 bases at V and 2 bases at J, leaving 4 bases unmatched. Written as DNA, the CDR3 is TGTGCCAGCAGTGTAAGACAGGGAAACTATGGCTACACCTTC. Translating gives CASSVRQGNYGYTF. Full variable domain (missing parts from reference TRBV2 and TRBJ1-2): EPEVTQTPSHQVTQMGQEVILRCVPISNHLYFYWYRQILGQKVEFLVSFYNNEISEKSEIFDDQFSVERPDGSNFTLKIRSTKLEDSAMYFCASSVRQGNYGYTFGSGTRLTVV.

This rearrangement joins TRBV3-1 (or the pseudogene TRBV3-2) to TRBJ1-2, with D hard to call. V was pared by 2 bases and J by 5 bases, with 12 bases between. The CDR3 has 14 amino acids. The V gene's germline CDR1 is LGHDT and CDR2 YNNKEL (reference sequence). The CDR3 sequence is CASSQILSPYGYTF. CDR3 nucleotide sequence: TGTGCCAGCAGCCAAATTCTATCGCCGTATGGCTACACCTTC.

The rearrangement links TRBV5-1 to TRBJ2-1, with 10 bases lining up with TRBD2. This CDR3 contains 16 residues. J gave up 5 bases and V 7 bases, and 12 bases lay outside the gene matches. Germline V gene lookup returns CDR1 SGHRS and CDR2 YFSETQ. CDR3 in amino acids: CASGSNSGGINNEQFF. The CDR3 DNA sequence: TGCGCCAGCGGCTCGAATAGCGGGGGGATTAACAATGAGCAGTTCTTC.

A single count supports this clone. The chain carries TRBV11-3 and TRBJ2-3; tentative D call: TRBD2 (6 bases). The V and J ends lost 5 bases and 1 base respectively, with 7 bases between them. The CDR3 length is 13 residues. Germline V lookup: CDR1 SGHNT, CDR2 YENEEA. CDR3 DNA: TGTGCCAGCAGCCGGAGGGGCACAGATACGCAGTATTTT. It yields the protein CASSRRGTDTQYF.

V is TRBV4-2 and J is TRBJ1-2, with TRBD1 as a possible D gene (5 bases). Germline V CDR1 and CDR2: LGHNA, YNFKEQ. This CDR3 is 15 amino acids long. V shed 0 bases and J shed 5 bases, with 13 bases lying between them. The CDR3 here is CASSQDNRPIYGYTF. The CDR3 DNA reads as TGTGCCAGCAGCCAAGATAACAGGCCAATTTATGGCTACACCTTC.